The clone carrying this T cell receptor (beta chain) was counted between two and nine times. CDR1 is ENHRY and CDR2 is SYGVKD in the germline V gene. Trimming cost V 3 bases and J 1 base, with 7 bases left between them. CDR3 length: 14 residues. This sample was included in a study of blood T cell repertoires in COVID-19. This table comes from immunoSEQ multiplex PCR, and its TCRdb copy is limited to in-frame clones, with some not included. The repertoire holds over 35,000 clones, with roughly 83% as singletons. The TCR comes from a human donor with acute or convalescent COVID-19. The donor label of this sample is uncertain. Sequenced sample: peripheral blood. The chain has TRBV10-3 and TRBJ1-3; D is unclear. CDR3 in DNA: TGTGCCATCAGTGAACGAGGGTCTGGAAACACCATATATTTT. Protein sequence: CAISERGSGNTIYF.